This TCR beta chain was captured by sequencing in a study of T-cell memory formation after mild COVID-19. Looking at the study overall: Among the donors, TCR clusters were largely specific to each donor. Overall study findings and caveats: The study found contracting CD4+ clones mainly in CM and EM and contracting CD8+ clones in EMRA. Some clones that responded were present in memory (sampled pre-infection), which suggests cross-reactive memory joined.

Comments on this clonotype: Antigen specificity is unknown.

TCRdb independently ran MiXCR on the 5' RACE reads; one entry per CDR3 protein. The sample comprises over 70,000 distinct CDR3 sequences, about 13% of which are singletons, and roughly a quarter rests with the top ten. After removal of 4 bases from V and 5 bases from J, the junction contained 6 bases not matched to a gene. Germline-derived CDR1 and CDR2 are LGHNA and YSLEER. The CDR3 is made up of 14 amino acids. The sequence came from an adult woman who had mild COVID-19 (a few samples of this study predate the infection). Cell type and time point are not known. Sequencing used PBMCs or a T cell subset sorted from them (not recorded which). The V and J genes are TRBV4-3 and TRBJ2-3, with TRBD2 identical over 7 bases. Written as DNA, the CDR3 is TGCGCCAGCAGCCGTGGGGGGACTAAAGATACGCAGTATTTT. Translated: CASSRGGTKDTQYF.